This T cell receptor beta chain was sequenced in a study of blood T cell repertoires in COVID-19. Trimming removed 0 bases from V and 0 bases from J, with 13 bases in between. The CDR3 length is 16 residues. The V gene's germline CDR1 is SGHNT and CDR2 YYREEE (reference sequence). Assay: immunoSEQ multiplex PCR; the TCRdb copy retains only in-frame clones and omits some. Of approximately 140,000 clones listed, about 90% are singletons. The sequenced sample was peripheral blood. V is TRBV5-4 and J is TRBJ2-7; D may be TRBD2 (5 bases). The receptor was derived from a man older than 75 with acute or convalescent COVID-19. The CDR3 DNA sequence: TGTGCCAGCAGCTTGGGCCTAGCCGGAGGCTCCTACGAGCAGTACTTC. It codes for CASSLGLAGGSYEQYF.